These 22 T cell receptor beta chains came from one sample sequenced in a study of CD8 T cells in Susac syndrome (dated by TCRdb to between 2018 and 2020). The library relied on the immunoSEQ multiplex PCR assay. RNA was extracted using the RNeasy kit, and about 0.45 to 1 ug of the RNA was reverse transcribed with random hexamers. TCRdb's own reprocessing of the public reads used fastp at Q25 and MiXCR and kept productive beta chains. Under each unique CDR3 protein, matching rows form one entry showing the most common genes and DNA. This sample lists 95,000 to 150,000 distinct CDR3 sequences; over 95% were detected once. The ten largest clonotypes hold more than 0.12% of the sample. Material for sequencing was CD4+ T cells from PBMCs. These receptors were obtained from a human donor with Susac syndrome.

The J gene is TRBJ2-5, the V gene TRBV2; the match to TRBD2 covers 15 bases. The CDR3 runs 14 residues. CDR1 is SNHLY, CDR2 FYNNEI, per germline. The trim removed 10 bases at V and 6 bases at J, leaving 6 bases unmatched. Here the CDR3 DNA reads TGTGCCACCGCGGGACTAGCGGGAGGACAGACCCAGTACTTC. Residues: CATAGLAGGQTQYF.

The chain is built from TRBV20-1 and TRBJ1-2, with 7 nucleotides matching TRBD1. V lost 6 bases, J lost 2 bases, and 6 bases stayed unmatched. CDR3 length equals 13 residues. The germline V gene encodes CDR1 DFQATT and CDR2 SNEGSKA (reference sequence). CDR3 coding DNA: TGCAGTGCGATACTAGGGGGCAACTATGGCTACACCTTC. Translated, it gives CSAILGGNYGYTF.

The chain has TRBV29-1 and TRBJ2-5, with TRBD1 identical over 8 bases. This CDR3 contains 12 residues. Germline trimming cut 7 bases from V and 7 bases from J; bases unmatched to any gene: 8. The germline CDR1 and CDR2 sequences are SQVTM and ANQGSEA. The CDR3 loop reads CSGRQGPGTQYF. The CDR3 nucleotides are TGCAGCGGCCGACAGGGGCCCGGGACCCAGTACTTC.

The chain links TRBV7-2 to TRBJ2-1, with D unresolved. The CDR3 sequence is 16 residues long. Between the trimmed V and J ends, which lost 1 base and 4 bases, there was a span of 14 bases. Germline V gene lookup returns CDR1 SGHTA and CDR2 FQGNSA. CDR3: CASSLGNVMRYNEQFF. The CDR3 region has the DNA TGTGCCAGCAGCTTAGGCAACGTGATGCGTTACAATGAGCAGTTCTTC.

CDR3 in amino acids: CASSRAIRDFSTDTQYF. The CDR3 DNA sequence: TGTGCCAGCAGCCGAGCTATCAGGGATTTTAGCACAGATACGCAGTATTTT. The genes are TRBV4-2 and TRBJ2-3; possible D gene TRBD1, 5 bases. This CDR3 region has 17 residues. Germline V CDR1 and CDR2: LGHNA, YNFKEQ. Trimming removed 4 bases at V and 0 bases at J, with 17 bases between.

The chain links TRBV10-3 to TRBJ2-3, with 7 bases that match TRBD1. V shed 6 bases, J shed 2 bases, and the junction held 2 bases outside the gene matches. The CDR3 consists of 13 residues. Germline-derived CDR1 and CDR2 are ENHRY and SYGVKD. The CDR3 here is CAIRGQHTDTQYF. CDR3 DNA: TGTGCCATCAGGGGACAGCACACAGATACGCAGTATTTT.

The chain uses TRBV20-1 and TRBJ2-5, with D maybe TRBD2 (5 bases). V lost 5 bases and J 2 bases, leaving 21 bases between the germline ends. This CDR3 is built from 16 residues. The germline CDR1 and CDR2 sequences are DFQATT and SNEGSKA (reference sequence). CDR3 in DNA: TGCAGTGCTCGCCTAAGGAAGCGGACTTTACAAGAGACCCAGTACTTC. Residues: CSARLRKRTLQETQYF.

The V and J genes are TRBV28 and TRBJ2-1; TRBD1 is a possible D gene (6 bases). CDR1 is MDHEN, CDR2 SYDVKM, per germline. The CDR3 extends over 12 amino acids. V was cut by 8 bases and J by 4 bases, with 9 bases left in between. DNA for the CDR3: TGTGCCAGCGGGCAGGGGTACAATGAGCAGTTCTTC. Residues: CASGQGYNEQFF.

The gene calls are TRBV6-4 and TRBJ2-1; TRBD2 aligns across 8 bases. CDR3 size: 15 residues. The trim removed 2 bases at V and 0 bases at J, leaving 0 bases unmatched. Germline-derived CDR1 and CDR2 are MRHNA and SNTAGT. The CDR3 nucleotides are TGTGCCAGCAGTGACGCGGGAGGCTCCTACAATGAGCAGTTCTTC. It is translated as CASSDAGGSYNEQFF.

This chain connects TRBV10-3 to TRBJ2-7, with D perhaps matching TRBD2 (5 bases). Germline-derived CDR1 and CDR2 are ENHRY and SYGVKD. The germline V and J ends were trimmed by 4 bases and 0 bases, with 13 bases remaining between them. The CDR3 loop spans 15 amino acids. CDR3 residues: CAISGSVRASYEQYF. In DNA form, the CDR3 reads TGTGCCATCAGTGGGAGTGTGAGGGCCTCCTACGAGCAGTACTTC.

The V call is TRBV9, the J call TRBJ2-1; TRBD2 agrees at 9 bases. The trim removed 3 bases at V and 3 bases at J, leaving 4 bases unmatched. This CDR3 region has 15 residues. Germline V lookup: CDR1 SGDLS, CDR2 YYNGEE. CDR3 coding DNA: TGTGCCAGCAGCGAGGGACTAGCTTTCTACAATGAGCAGTTCTTC. Translated: CASSEGLAFYNEQFF.

The chain is built from TRBV7-2 and TRBJ2-5; 7 nucleotides agree with TRBD2. In germline, CDR1 is SGHTA, CDR2 FQGNSA. The V gene end was trimmed by 2 bases and the J gene end by 5 bases; junction bases not matched to a gene: 14. CDR3 length equals 17 residues. CDR3 protein: CASSLNPGTNLGETQYF. Written as DNA, the CDR3 is TGTGCCAGCAGCTTAAACCCCGGGACTAACCTCGGGGAGACCCAGTACTTC.

The CDR3 DNA reads TGCAGCGTTGACCCGGGACTAGCGGGAGACCACGAGCAGTACTTC. It encodes CSVDPGLAGDHEQYF. The rearrangement joins TRBV29-1 to TRBJ2-7; 14 nucleotides line up with TRBD2. Trimming at V came to 3 bases and at J to 5 bases, leaving 6 bases not matched to a gene. This CDR3 has 15 residues. CDR1 is SQVTM, CDR2 ANQGSEA, per germline.

The chain uses TRBV12-3 or TRBV12-4 and TRBJ2-1; D gene unclear. V was pared by 4 bases and J by 9 bases, with 7 bases between. The CDR3 length is 11 residues. The CDR3 is CASSWYAEQFF. The CDR3 DNA follows: TGTGCCAGCAGTTGGTACGCTGAGCAGTTCTTC.

V and J are TRBV29-1 and TRBJ2-5; perhaps TRBD2 as D (6 bases). The CDR3 is made up of 13 amino acids. Trimming took off 3 bases at V and 7 bases at J, with 15 bases between the two ends. The V gene's germline CDR1 is SQVTM and CDR2 ANQGSEA. The chain's CDR3 is CSVDASVPGTQYF. In DNA form, the CDR3 reads TGCAGCGTTGATGCTAGCGTGCCTGGGACCCAGTACTTC.

The chain carries TRBV30 and TRBJ2-7; 7 positions match TRBD1. Germline-derived CDR1 and CDR2 are GTSNPN and SVGIG (reference sequence). The ends lost 1 base at V and 5 bases at J; junction bases unmatched: 2. The CDR3 runs 12 residues. The DNA for the CDR3 is TGTGCCTGGAGTGGACAGGGCGACGAGCAGTACTTC. Translating gives CAWSGQGDEQYF.

V gene TRBV15 combines with J gene TRBJ2-4; 7 positions agree with TRBD1. Per the germline V gene, CDR1 is LNHNV and CDR2 is YYDKDF (reference sequence). The CDR3 extends over 14 amino acids. Germline trimming cut 3 bases from V and 2 bases from J; bases unmatched to any gene: 1. As DNA, the CDR3 is TGTGCCACCAGCAGGAGGGGGCCCAAAAACATTCAGTACTTC. As protein: CATSRRGPKNIQYF.

This chain connects TRBV7-2 to TRBJ1-1; D call uncertain. The CDR3 is made up of 13 amino acids. V dropped 1 base and J dropped 3 bases, with 6 bases sitting between them. Germline CDR1 reads SGHTA; CDR2 reads FQGNSA. CDR3 residues: CASSLDQYTEAFF. CDR3 sequence (DNA): TGTGCCAGCAGCTTAGATCAGTACACTGAAGCTTTCTTT.

The gene calls are TRBV4-2 and TRBJ1-2; 8 bases match TRBD1. The CDR3 is 14 residues long. Losses at the gene ends were 1 base for V and 2 bases for J; bases not matched to a gene: 0. CDR1 is LGHNA, CDR2 YNFKEQ, per germline. CDR3 loop: CASSQGDRNYGYTF. CDR3 nucleotide sequence: TGTGCCAGCAGCCAAGGGGACAGGAACTATGGCTACACCTTC.

The chain has TRBV28 and TRBJ2-3, with D possibly called TRBD1 or TRBD2 (5 bases each). Per the germline V gene, CDR1 is MDHEN and CDR2 is SYDVKM. The CDR3 covers 14 residues. Trimming cost V 8 bases and J 0 bases, with 12 bases left between them. The CDR3 loop reads CASRDPTSTDTQYF. CDR3 bases: TGTGCCAGCCGGGACCCCACTAGCACAGATACGCAGTATTTT.

The CDR3 sequence is CASISLSRTNTGELFF. In DNA form, the CDR3 reads TGTGCCAGCATCTCTCTTTCCAGAACCAACACCGGGGAGCTGTTTTTT. The V and J genes are TRBV28 and TRBJ2-2; D not certain. Germline values: CDR1 MDHEN, CDR2 SYDVKM. This CDR3 region has 16 residues. Trimming left V 7 bases short and J 2 bases short, with 17 bases between. Together with reference TRBV28 and TRBJ2-2, the CDR3 gives the full variable domain: DVKVTQSSRYLVKRTGEKVFLECVQDMDHENMFWYRQDPGLGLRLIYFSYDVKMKEKGDIPEGYSVSREKKERFSLILESASTNQTSMYLCASISLSRTNTGELFFGEGSRLTVL.

This clonotype was counted once. This chain joins TRBV27 and TRBJ2-1; no definite D call. Germline V gene data show CDR1 as MNHEY and CDR2 as SMNVEV (reference sequence). The CDR3 extends over 14 amino acids. Between the trimmed V and J ends, which lost 0 bases and 6 bases, there was a span of 9 bases. CDR3 protein: CASSLSLRSNEQFF. The CDR3 DNA follows: TGTGCCAGCAGTTTATCGCTTCGGTCCAATGAGCAGTTCTTC.